The sequence of this T cell receptor (beta chain) was determined in a study of cytotoxic CD8 clonotypes in ibrutinib-treated CLL. Generated by immunoSEQ multiplex PCR, the TCRdb table keeps only in-frame clones and is missing some. The sample has 15,000 to 20,000 clones; roughly 65% are singletons. Germline CDR1 reads GTSNPN; CDR2 reads SVGIG (reference sequence). This CDR3 comprises 14 residues. With 0 bases removed from V and 4 bases from J, the gap between germline ends came to 9 bases. The receptor comes from a human donor with chronic lymphocytic leukemia. The genes are TRBV30 and TRBJ2-2, with D possibly called TRBD1 or TRBD2 (5 bases each). Sequences were derived from PBMCs, sampled before ibrutinib treatment. The CDR3 DNA reads as TGTGCCTGGAGTGTACAAGGGACCACCGGGGAGCTGTTTTTT. Its protein product is CAWSVQGTTGELFF.